A selection of T cell receptor beta chains follows, all from one sample in a study of T cells expressing NK-cell markers. TCRdb re-called the 5' RACE reads and shows each CDR3 protein once, DNA omitted. The sample data list about 190,000 distinct CDR3 sequences. The sample taken for sequencing was blood T cells: a sorted CD56 or NKG2C T cell subset, CD4+ or CD8+ T cells, or bulk PBMC T cells (not recorded which). The receptors shown here come from a man aged 18 to 69 in good health. Both conserved end residues are part of each CDR3. Each record gives: V gene, clone size, J gene, CDR3 protein. Clone size is stated in some rows and not others, as once, few, many or a class when expanded.

>TRBV28|.|TRBJ2-3
CASSSPSSTDTQYF
>TRBV29-1|.|TRBJ2-1
CSVAPGQGSYNEQFF
>TRBV2|.|TRBJ2-1
CASRKGGGLNEQFF
>TRBV11-1|.|TRBJ2-1
CASSLAARALYNEQFF
>TRBV3-1|.|TRBJ2-5
CATQAAYGGETQYF
>TRBV29-1|.|TRBJ1-1
CSVVWGYTEAFF
>TRBV5-1|.|TRBJ2-3
CASSLALFSGNKADTQYF
>TRBV3-1|.|TRBJ2-3
CASSQTGLAQVHTQYF
>TRBV28|.|TRBJ1-5
CASSRDTDSNQPQHF
>TRBV7-6|.|TRBJ1-1
CASSGVEGTEAFF
>TRBV5-1|.|TRBJ2-3
CASSLAGTGYFTSTDTQYF
>TRBV6-1|.|TRBJ2-7
CASSAGLAGGTYEQYF
>TRBV7-9|.|TRBJ2-7
CASNPEVGNEQYF
>TRBV6-5|.|TRBJ1-2
CASSYTLDSSSGYTF
>TRBV29-1|.|TRBJ2-1
CSVRVGMMGDEQFF
>TRBV19|.|TRBJ2-7
CASSITFFGEQYF
>TRBV19|.|TRBJ2-2
CASSGQGETSDGELFF
>TRBV7-7|.|TRBJ2-5
CASSSLEGGTQYF
>TRBV3-1|.|TRBJ1-2
CASSQAWGQPTYGYTF
>TRBV20-1|medium-sized|TRBJ2-2
CSARALAGGELFF
>TRBV5-1|.|TRBJ2-5
CASSPAGTWETQYF
>TRBV29-1|.|TRBJ2-3
CSVDEGGGTQYF
>TRBV6-2/TRBV6-3|.|TRBJ2-3
CASSYFVPEGLTDTQYF
>TRBV15|.|TRBJ2-1
CATSSLDLGWAQFF
>TRBV6-1|.|TRBJ1-2
CASTTGTAANYGYTF
>TRBV20-1|.|TRBJ2-1
CSARDTSKITYNEQFF
>TRBV11-2|.|TRBJ1-1
CASSLGAGSEAFF
>TRBV9|.|TRBJ2-3
CASSDPSGASTDTQYF
>TRBV12-3/TRBV12-4|.|TRBJ1-2
CASSLRGAERIYGYTF
>TRBV28|.|TRBJ2-5
CASSFPGGASQETQYF
>TRBV15|.|TRBJ2-7
CATSRTNTGKGAYEQYF
>TRBV5-1|.|TRBJ2-7
CASSTTSGDFYEQYF
>TRBV13|.|TRBJ2-1
CASSLTSGGEGSNEQFF
>TRBV28|large|TRBJ1-5
CASSPTRAGGNQPQHF
>TRBV7-2|.|TRBJ2-2
CASSHPVIDTGELFF
>TRBV20-1|.|TRBJ2-1
CSAKATGVASEINEQFF
>TRBV12-3/TRBV12-4|.|TRBJ2-1
CAGGRRGLSYNEQFF
>TRBV6-4|.|TRBJ2-1
CASSEGGAHNEQFF
>TRBV12-3/TRBV12-4|.|TRBJ2-1
CASNMGNEQFF
>TRBV12-3/TRBV12-4|.|TRBJ1-4
CASSFNGGGKLFF
>TRBV7-9|.|TRBJ1-4
CASSLEVLLGTNEKLFF
>TRBV12-3/TRBV12-4|.|TRBJ2-1
CATSPPGEYNEQFF
>TRBV10-3|.|TRBJ2-7
CATSGFSYEQYF
>TRBV6-2/TRBV6-3|.|TRBJ2-1
CASSYSFYNEQFF
>TRBV7-2|.|TRBJ2-7
CASSLAEATYEQYF
>TRBV6-1|.|TRBJ1-2
CASSMDRRNGYTF
>TRBV12-3/TRBV12-4|.|TRBJ2-7
CASTYSGGTNEQYF
>TRBV11-2|.|TRBJ1-1
CASSSVTGPMNTEAFF
>TRBV19|.|TRBJ1-2
CASSIDVSDGRGFYGYTF
>TRBV9|.|TRBJ2-3
CASRGQGFTDTQYF
>TRBV4-1|.|TRBJ2-1
CASSQEIAGLSWDEQFF
>TRBV11-2|.|TRBJ2-7
CASSLDRTGSREQYF
>TRBV7-9|.|TRBJ2-3
CASSLGRGWDTQYF
>TRBV20-1|.|TRBJ2-1
CSAKEPRLAGDEQFF
>TRBV19|.|TRBJ2-7
CASSIGQGGSYEQYF
>TRBV4-1|.|TRBJ1-1
CASRGTSGEAFF
>TRBV6-6|.|TRBJ2-7
CASSRVDYEQYF
>TRBV7-9|.|TRBJ1-1
CATGQGENTEAFF
>TRBV4-1|.|TRBJ2-2
CASSHTEGSAGELFF